The clone carrying this TCR beta chain has more than one count but fewer than ten. Germline V gene lookup returns CDR1 SGDLS and CDR2 YYNGEE. This CDR3 region has 17 residues. Trimming removed 3 bases from V and 6 bases from J; junction bases left unmatched: 11. The source of the sample is a study of T-cell reconstitution after alpha-beta-depleted transplantation in children. Unique molecular identifiers tagged the TCRbeta library. A single record per CDR3 protein comes from TCRdb applying MiXCR to the PCR reads. Among about a million distinct CDR3 sequences listed, roughly 31% were seen once. The gene calls are TRBV9 and TRBJ1-6; 8 positions agree with TRBD1. This sequence originates from a boy less than two years old who had a stem cell transplant for SCID, so the T cells may come from the graft donor. Specimen: PBMCs, mostly from graft donor cells, collected 360 days after TCRalphabeta/CD19-depleted stem cell transplant. The CDR3 loop is CASSADDRGLINSPLHF. The CDR3 DNA sequence: TGTGCCAGCAGCGCCGATGACAGGGGACTAATTAATTCACCCCTCCACTTT.